The 18 T cell receptor beta chains listed next were all sequenced from one sample in a study of CD8 T cells in Susac syndrome (dated by TCRdb to the late 2010s). The library was obtained by the immunoSEQ multiplex PCR assay. RNA was extracted using the RNeasy kit, and roughly 0.45 to 1 microgram was reverse transcribed with random hexamers. Clones were called with MiXCR by TCRdb after fastp trimmed the public reads at Q25, and only in-frame beta chains were retained. Rows with a matching CDR3 protein are joined into one entry that keeps the most common DNA and genes. Present in this sample are roughly 150,000 distinct CDR3 sequences, 85% to 95% of which were seen just once. The ten largest clones take up 0.2% to 0.25% of the sample. The sample consisted of CD8+ T cells from PBMCs. These receptors were collected from a human donor with multiple sclerosis.

This sequence joins TRBV27 and TRBJ1-5; maybe TRBD1 (6 bases). This CDR3 spans 14 amino acids. CDR1 and CDR2 (germline): MNHEY, SMNVEV (reference sequence). The V and J ends lost 5 bases and 6 bases respectively, with 14 bases between them. DNA of the CDR3: TGTGCCAGCAGTCCGGGGGGGCAGAGTCAGCCCCAGCATTTT. Encoded protein: CASSPGGQSQPQHF.

The chain carries TRBV6-2 or TRBV6-3 and TRBJ2-7; D remains ambiguous. Trimming took 4 bases from V and 7 from J, leaving 8 bases between them. The CDR3 length is 11 residues. Germline V lookup: CDR1 MNHEY, CDR2 SVGEGT. The CDR3 coding sequence is TGTGCCAGCAGTTCTGCTAGAGAGCAGTACTTC. It encodes CASSSAREQYF.

The chain is built from TRBV29-1 and TRBJ2-6, with D uncertain. This CDR3 has 15 residues. Germline-derived CDR1 and CDR2 are SQVTM and ANQGSEA. V was shortened by 6 bases and J by 3 bases, with 15 bases between the two germline ends. The CDR3 DNA sequence: TGCAGCGTGGGGAACCCGGGTGGTGGGGCCAACGTCCTGACTTTC. Its translation: CSVGNPGGGANVLTF.

This rearrangement joins TRBV27 to TRBJ2-1, with 7 bases lining up with TRBD1. Germline V CDR1 and CDR2: MNHEY, SMNVEV (reference sequence). The CDR3 is made up of 16 amino acids. The V segment lost 7 bases and the J segment 6 bases; nucleotides outside the gene matches: 15. The CDR3 sequence: CASTLLGTQGVNEQFF. CDR3 in DNA: TGTGCCAGCACCCTTTTGGGGACCCAGGGGGTCAATGAGCAGTTCTTC.

This chain uses TRBV20-1 with TRBJ2-2; 8 bases line up with TRBD1. V was pared by 6 bases and J by 1 base, with 16 bases of the junction left unmatched. Germline V CDR1 and CDR2: DFQATT, SNEGSKA (reference sequence). The CDR3 contains 18 residues. CDR3 sequence (DNA): TGCAGTGCCATAAACCCGCCTCTCAGGGGGCTGAACACCGGGGAGCTGTTTTTT. This codes for CSAINPPLRGLNTGELFF.

The genes are TRBV19 and TRBJ2-7, with a tentative D call TRBD2 (5 bases). The CDR3 extends over 14 amino acids. CDR1 LNHDA and CDR2 SQIVND come from the germline V gene (reference sequence). Trimming left V 5 bases short and J 2 bases short, with 13 bases between. The DNA for the CDR3 is TGTGCCAGTAGTTGGAAACTAGGCCCCTACGAGCAGTACTTC. Protein product: CASSWKLGPYEQYF.

The chain joins TRBV29-1 to TRBJ2-1, with 7 bases matching TRBD1. Unmatched junction bases numbered 5, after V lost 3 bases and J lost 6 bases. Germline CDR1 SQVTM, CDR2 ANQGSEA. This CDR3 region has 13 residues. The DNA of the CDR3 is TGCAGCGTTGACGGGACAGTGATCAATGAGCAGTTCTTC. This translates into CSVDGTVINEQFF.

V usage is TRBV12-5 and J usage is TRBJ2-1, with 7 bases identical to TRBD1. CDR1 LGHNT and CDR2 FRNRAP come from the germline V gene. The junction had 9 bases not matched to a gene; V was cut back by 6 bases and J by 4 bases. CDR3 length equals 15 residues. CDR3 sequence reads: CASGHGQAIYNEQFF. Here the CDR3 DNA reads TGTGCTAGTGGCCACGGACAGGCGATATACAATGAGCAGTTCTTC.

The V call is TRBV23-1, the J call TRBJ1-4; D not resolved. TRBV23-1 is identified as an open reading frame with a role that is uncertain. There are 13 residues in the CDR3. Trimming shortened V by 8 bases and J by 0 bases, and 7 bases separated the two germline ends. Here the CDR3 reads CASEPATNEKLFF. CDR3 DNA: TGCGCCAGCGAACCAGCAACTAATGAAAAACTGTTTTTT.

This clonotype appeared a single time. The chain joins TRBV24-1 to TRBJ2-1; 8 nucleotides agree with TRBD2. Germline values: CDR1 KGHDR, CDR2 SFDVKD. With 4 bases clipped from V and 12 bases from J, the junction kept 7 bases outside the gene matches. This CDR3 region has 13 residues. CDR3 sequence reads: CATSEVRGGWQFF. DNA for the CDR3: TGTGCCACCAGTGAGGTCCGCGGGGGGTGGCAGTTCTTC.

The chain employs TRBV12-3 or TRBV12-4 and TRBJ1-1, with a possible D match to TRBD1 (6 bases). The CDR3 consists of 15 residues. The ends were cut back, 5 bases at V and 2 bases at J, with 15 bases in the middle. The CDR3 sequence: CASSKKRTVNTEAFF. The CDR3 DNA reads TGTGCCAGCAGTAAAAAAAGGACAGTAAACACTGAAGCTTTCTTT.

This chain joins TRBV3-1 and TRBJ2-4; 7 positions agree with TRBD1. This CDR3 has 14 amino acids. The germline V gene has CDR1 LGHDT and CDR2 YNNKEL (reference sequence). The V and J ends lost 3 bases and 8 bases, in that order; junction bases with no gene match: 7. This chain's CDR3 is CASSHPGTEDIQYF. The CDR3 bases are TGTGCCAGCAGCCACCCCGGGACAGAGGACATTCAGTACTTC. The complete variable domain, with remaining parts taken from reference TRBV3-1 and TRBJ2-4, reads DTAVSQTPKYLVTQMGNDKSIKCEQNLGHDTMYWYKQDSKKFLKIMFSYNNKELIINETVPNRFSPKSPDKAHLNLHINSLELGDSAVYFCASSHPGTEDIQYFGAGTRLSVL.

This chain uses TRBV20-1 with TRBJ1-5, with D possibly matching TRBD1 (6 bases). This CDR3 has 16 residues. The germline gives CDR1 DFQATT, CDR2 SNEGSKA (reference sequence). Trimming cost V 0 bases and J 2 bases, with 14 bases left between them. Written as DNA, the CDR3 is TGCAGTGCTAGAGATACAGGGCGAGGGGGCAATCAGCCCCAGCATTTT. This codes for CSARDTGRGGNQPQHF.

The CDR3 here is CATSRERAGNTEAFF. In DNA, the CDR3 is TGTGCCACCAGCAGAGAGAGGGCCGGGAACACTGAAGCTTTCTTT. The chain is built from TRBV15 and TRBJ1-1, with D unclear. This CDR3 spans 15 amino acids. Trimming pared 0 bases from V and 1 base from J, leaving 9 bases between. Germline V gene lookup returns CDR1 LNHNV and CDR2 YYDKDF (reference sequence). The full variable domain, in which reference TRBV15 and TRBJ1-1 provide the parts outside the CDR3, is DAMVIQNPRYQVTQFGKPVTLSCSQTLNHNVMYWYQQKSSQAPKLLFHYYDKDFNNEADTPDNFQSRRPNTSFCFLDIRSPGLGDTAMYLCATSRERAGNTEAFFGQGTRLTVV.

V gene TRBV14 combines with J gene TRBJ2-2; D possibly corresponds to TRBD2 (6 bases). V gave up 1 base and J gave up 5 bases, with 11 bases separating them. The CDR3 is 15 amino acids. CDR1 and CDR2 (germline): SGHDN, FVKESK. For the CDR3, the DNA is TGTGCCAGCAGCCAAGGAACTAGCTTAACCGGGGAGCTGTTTTTT. Protein sequence: CASSQGTSLTGELFF. Looking up the rest from reference TRBV14 and TRBJ2-2 gives the full variable domain: EAGVTQFPSHSVIEKGQTVTLRCDPISGHDNLYWYRRVMGKEIKFLLHFVKESKQDESGMPNNRFLAERTGGTYSTLKVQPAELEDSGVYFCASSQGTSLTGELFFGEGSRLTVL.

This chain connects TRBV28 to TRBJ1-1; D not certain. The CDR3 sequence is 16 residues long. Trimming cost V 2 bases and J 2 bases, with 15 bases left between them. The germline CDR1 and CDR2 sequences are MDHEN and SYDVKM. The CDR3 nucleotides read TGTGCCAGCAGTTTAGGGTTTGGAGGGCTCAACACTGAAGCTTTCTTT. The encoded protein is CASSLGFGGLNTEAFF.

This clonotype showed up just once. The chain recombines TRBV2 with TRBJ1-5; D is unclear. Germline V gives CDR1 SNHLY, CDR2 FYNNEI. This CDR3 is 13 amino acids long. Trimming pared 7 bases from V and 0 bases from J, leaving 7 bases between. The CDR3 spells CASTRNSNQPQHF. The CDR3 bases are TGTGCCAGCACTAGGAATAGCAATCAGCCCCAGCATTTT.

The V call is TRBV7-6, the J call TRBJ2-7; 9 nucleotides line up with TRBD2. In germline, CDR1 is SGHVS, CDR2 FNYEAQ. The length of the CDR3 is 15 residues. The trim removed 5 bases at V and 3 bases at J, leaving 8 bases unmatched. CDR3 nucleotide sequence: TGTGCCAGCAGCGTTGGTAGCGGGGGCCACTACGAGCAGTACTTC. Its protein product is CASSVGSGGHYEQYF.